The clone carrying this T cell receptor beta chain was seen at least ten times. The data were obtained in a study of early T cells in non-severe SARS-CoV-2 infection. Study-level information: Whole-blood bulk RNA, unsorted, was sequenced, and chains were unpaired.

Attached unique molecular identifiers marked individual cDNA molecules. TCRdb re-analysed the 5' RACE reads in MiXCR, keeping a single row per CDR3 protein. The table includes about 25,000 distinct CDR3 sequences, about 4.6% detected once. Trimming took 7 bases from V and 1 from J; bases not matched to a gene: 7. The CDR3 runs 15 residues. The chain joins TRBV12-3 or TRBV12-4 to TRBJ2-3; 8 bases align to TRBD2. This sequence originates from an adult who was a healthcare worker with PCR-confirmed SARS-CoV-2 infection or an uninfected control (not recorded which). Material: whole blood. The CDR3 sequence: CASTPQLAGTDTQYF. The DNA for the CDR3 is TGTGCCAGCACCCCTCAACTAGCGGGCACAGATACGCAGTATTTT.